The 20 T cell receptor beta chains in this list originate from one sample, sequenced in a study of technical replicates of blood from a handful of donors. The data were produced by immunoSEQ multiplex PCR, yet TCRdb's version contains in-frame clones alone and is incomplete. The sample shows about 78,000 clones, approximately 95% of them seen only once. Input material: T cells isolated from PBMCs. Every receptor here comes from a human donor in good health.

The rearrangement links TRBV5-4 to TRBJ2-3, with 9 bases that match TRBD2. V gave up 0 bases and J gave up 2 bases; unmatched junction bases: 4. The CDR3 sequence is 16 residues long. The germline V gene encodes CDR1 SGHNT and CDR2 YYREEE (reference sequence). CDR3 in DNA: TGTGCCAGCAGCTTGGGGGCGGGGGGGGCCACAGATACGCAGTATTTT. The encoded protein is CASSLGAGGATDTQYF.

The chain uses TRBV29-1 and TRBJ2-6; D not resolved. Germline values: CDR1 SQVTM, CDR2 ANQGSEA. Trimming took 5 bases from V and 0 from J, leaving 5 bases between them. The CDR3 covers 13 residues. The CDR3 loop reads CSVFSSGANVLTF. CDR3 bases: TGCAGCGTTTTTAGCTCTGGGGCCAACGTCCTGACTTTC. Full variable domain (remainder filled in from reference TRBV29-1 and TRBJ2-6): SAVISQKPSRDICQRGTSLTIQCQVDSQVTMMFWYRQQPGQSLTLIATANQGSEATYESGFVIDKFPISRPNLTFSTLTVSNMSPEDSSIYLCSVFSSGANVLTFGAGSRLTVL.

The chain employs TRBV1 and TRBJ2-7; TRBD2, as called in the table, went unchecked against the DNA. TRBV1 is deemed a pseudogene. This CDR3 has 15 amino acids. The CDR3 reads CTSSQDVREAYEQYF. CDR3 coding DNA: TGCACCAGCAGCCAAGATGTGAGGGAGGCCTACGAGCAGTACTTC.

This sequence joins TRBV11-2 and TRBJ2-3, with a possible D match to TRBD2 (7 bases). Trimming removed 0 bases from V and 6 bases from J, with 19 bases in between. CDR3 length: 17 residues. Germline CDR1 is SGHAT and CDR2 is FQNNGV. The chain's CDR3 is CASSLDRAAGGPDTQYF. The CDR3 coding sequence is TGTGCCAGCAGCTTAGATCGGGCGGCCGGGGGGCCCGATACGCAGTATTTT.

The chain is built from TRBV7-6 and TRBJ2-3; 10 bases line up with TRBD2. Unmatched junction bases numbered 7, after V lost 3 bases and J lost 4 bases. The length of the CDR3 is 16 residues. Germline V gives CDR1 SGHVS, CDR2 FNYEAQ. The CDR3 loop is CASSLYSGGISDTQYF. As DNA, the CDR3 is TGTGCCAGCAGCTTGTATAGCGGGGGGATCTCAGATACGCAGTATTTT.

The V call is TRBV5-5, the J call TRBJ1-1; the D gene is possibly TRBD1 (5 bases). Looked up from germline, CDR1 is SGHKS and CDR2 is YYEKEE (reference sequence). The CDR3 runs 15 residues. V lost 2 bases to trimming and J lost 1 base, with 12 bases between them. The CDR3: CASSFGPRENTEAFF. The DNA for the CDR3 is TGTGCCAGCAGCTTCGGTCCCAGGGAGAACACTGAAGCTTTCTTT.

The rearrangement joins TRBV6-5 to TRBJ1-1; D uncertain. The length of the CDR3 is 14 residues. V shed 2 bases and J shed 10 bases, with 17 bases lying between them. Germline V CDR1 and CDR2: MNHEY, SVGAGI. The CDR3: CASSYGQPTRGAFF. The CDR3 DNA is TGTGCCAGCAGTTACGGCCAACCGACCCGGGGAGCTTTCTTT.

This rearrangement joins TRBV18 to TRBJ2-2; D not resolved. Germline CDR1 is KGHSH and CDR2 is LQKENI. The CDR3 sequence is 15 residues long. Trimming removed 5 bases at V and 0 bases at J, with 10 bases between. The CDR3 is CASSGYAANTGELFF. CDR3 DNA: TGTGCCAGCTCAGGTTACGCGGCGAACACCGGGGAGCTGTTTTTT.

V and J are TRBV15 and TRBJ2-3, with a tentative D call TRBD2 (5 bases). The CDR3 spans 18 residues. Trimming left V 3 bases short and J 2 bases short, with 21 bases between. Germline-derived CDR1 and CDR2 are LNHNV and YYDKDF (reference sequence). The DNA of the CDR3 is TGTGCCACCAGCAGTGCATTTGGTGTCGGAGGAAACACAGATACGCAGTATTTT. Protein sequence: CATSSAFGVGGNTDTQYF. Full variable domain (outside the CDR3, taken from reference TRBV15 and TRBJ2-3): DAMVIQNPRYQVTQFGKPVTLSCSQTLNHNVMYWYQQKSSQAPKLLFHYYDKDFNNEADTPDNFQSRRPNTSFCFLDIRSPGLGDTAMYLCATSSAFGVGGNTDTQYFGPGTRLTVL.

The V call is TRBV4-1, the J call TRBJ2-1; TRBD2 might be the D (5 bases). The ends were cut back, 1 base at V and 4 bases at J, with 26 bases in the middle. Germline V gene lookup returns CDR1 MGHRA and CDR2 YSYEKL. The CDR3 loop spans 20 amino acids. The CDR3 reads CASSQGGFASHPYAYNEQFF. The CDR3 DNA follows: TGCGCCAGCAGCCAAGGAGGGTTTGCTAGCCACCCCTATGCATACAATGAGCAGTTCTTC.

The V gene is TRBV19, the J gene TRBJ2-7, with TRBD2 identical over 8 bases. The CDR3 sequence is 15 residues long. After removal of 7 bases from V and 3 bases from J, the junction contained 11 bases not matched to a gene. Germline lookup yields CDR1 LNHDA and CDR2 SQIVND (reference sequence). As DNA, the CDR3 is TGTGCCAGTACCGTGGGGTTGGGGACTAGCTACGAGCAGTACTTC. Its protein product is CASTVGLGTSYEQYF.

The chain has TRBV18 and TRBJ2-3, with TRBD1 matching 7 bases. Germline V gene sequence: CDR1 KGHSH, CDR2 LQKENI. This CDR3 comprises 16 residues. Trimming cost V 3 bases and J 2 bases; bases outside gene matches: 8. The CDR3 protein is CASSPRTGENTDTQYF. CDR3 DNA: TGTGCCAGCTCACCTCGAACAGGGGAGAACACAGATACGCAGTATTTT.

This chain joins TRBV10-3 and TRBJ2-5; the match to TRBD2 covers 10 bases. The V gene's germline CDR1 is ENHRY and CDR2 SYGVKD. After removal of 4 bases from V and 5 bases from J, the junction contained 10 bases not matched to a gene. The CDR3 totals 16 residues. The CDR3 here is CAISGRPSGGDETQYF. Written as DNA, the CDR3 is TGTGCCATCAGTGGAAGGCCTAGCGGGGGAGATGAGACCCAGTACTTC.

CDR3 loop: CASSKGGPYEQYF. The CDR3, as DNA: TGTGCCAGTAGTAAAGGGGGACCCTACGAGCAGTACTTC. The V call is TRBV19, the J call TRBJ2-7; D might be TRBD1 (6 bases). The V and J ends lost 4 bases and 2 bases respectively, with 9 bases between them. This CDR3 has 13 amino acids. Germline V gives CDR1 LNHDA, CDR2 SQIVND (reference sequence).

The CDR3 nucleotides are TGCGCCAGCAGCCCAGGTTGGGGGGAACGCACAGATACGCAGTATTTT. Translation: CASSPGWGERTDTQYF. The rearrangement uses TRBV5-1 and TRBJ2-3; D may be TRBD2 (6 bases). The V end was cut by 4 bases, the J end by 1 base, with 16 bases between. The CDR3 runs 16 residues. Germline V gene data show CDR1 as SGHRS and CDR2 as YFSETQ.

A note on this clone: One junction end disagrees with the germline gene, perhaps due to a read error. This rearrangement joins TRBV7-7 to TRBJ2-2; tentative D call: TRBD2 (6 bases). Germline V lookup: CDR1 SSHAT, CDR2 FNYEAQ (reference sequence). The CDR3 sequence is 14 residues long. The CDR3 coding sequence is TGTGCTAGCAGCGCCCGGGGGTTCACCGGGGAGCTGTTTTTT. It encodes CASSARGFTGELFF. The full variable domain, with the rest looked up from reference TRBV7-7 and TRBJ2-2, is GAGVSQSPRYKVTKRGQDVTLRCDPISSHATLYWYQQALGQGPEFLTYFNYEAQPDKSGLPSDRFSAERPEGSISTLTIQRTEQRDSAMYRCASSARGFTGELFFGEGSRLTVL.

This clone was seen just once. This chain connects TRBV30 to TRBJ1-3; TRBD1 matches at 8 bases. Germline CDR1 GTSNPN, CDR2 SVGIG (reference sequence). V lost 1 base and J lost 6; bases outside the gene matches: 11. The CDR3 runs to 16 residues. CDR3 sequence reads: CAWSGEIRGRENTIYF. In DNA form, the CDR3 reads TGTGCCTGGAGTGGCGAGATCAGGGGGCGTGAAAACACCATATATTTT.

The rearrangement joins TRBV28 to TRBJ1-5; 8 nucleotides match TRBD1. Germline CDR1 reads MDHEN; CDR2 reads SYDVKM. With V trimmed by 6 bases and J by 0 bases, 4 bases remained unmatched. CDR3 length: 15 amino acids. The CDR3, as DNA: TGTGCCAGCAGGGACAGGGTTTATAGCAATCAGCCCCAGCATTTT. This translates into CASRDRVYSNQPQHF.

The chain carries TRBV5-6 and TRBJ1-1; unclear D gene. V was clipped by 4 bases and J by 5 bases, with 12 bases between them. The germline CDR1 and CDR2 sequences are SGHDT and YYEEEE. This CDR3 contains 13 residues. DNA of the CDR3: TGTGCCAGCAGCGCCGTCGAGAGGACTGAAGCTTTCTTT. Translation gives CASSAVERTEAFF.

The chain employs TRBV29-1 and TRBJ1-1; the D is unclear. This CDR3 contains 12 residues. The V end lost 0 bases, the J end lost 8 bases, and 10 bases lay between the germline ends. Germline V lookup: CDR1 SQVTM, CDR2 ANQGSEA. CDR3 nucleotides: TGCAGCGTTGAAGATCGGGTTGGGGAAGCTTTCTTT. Residues: CSVEDRVGEAFF.